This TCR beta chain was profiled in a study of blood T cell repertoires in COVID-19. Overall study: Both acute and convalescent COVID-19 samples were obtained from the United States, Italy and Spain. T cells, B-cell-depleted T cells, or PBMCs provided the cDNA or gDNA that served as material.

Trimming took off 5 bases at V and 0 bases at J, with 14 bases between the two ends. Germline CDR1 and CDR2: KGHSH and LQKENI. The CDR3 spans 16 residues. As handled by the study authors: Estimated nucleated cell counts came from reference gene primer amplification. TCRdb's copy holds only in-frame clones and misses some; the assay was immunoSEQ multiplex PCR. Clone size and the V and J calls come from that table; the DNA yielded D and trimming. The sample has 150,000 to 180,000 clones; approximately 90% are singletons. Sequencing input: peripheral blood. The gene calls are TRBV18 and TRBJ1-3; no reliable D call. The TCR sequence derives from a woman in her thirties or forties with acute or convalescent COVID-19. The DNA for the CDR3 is TGTGCCAGCTCAGCGGTCGTGGGGAGCTCTGGAAACACCATATATTTT. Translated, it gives CASSAVVGSSGNTIYF.